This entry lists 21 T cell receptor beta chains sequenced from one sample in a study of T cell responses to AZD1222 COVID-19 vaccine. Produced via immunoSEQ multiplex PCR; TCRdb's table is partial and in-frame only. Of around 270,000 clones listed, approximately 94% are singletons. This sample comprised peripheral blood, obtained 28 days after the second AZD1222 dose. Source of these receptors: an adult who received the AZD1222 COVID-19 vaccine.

The CDR3 loop reads CATNVQGNEQYF. CDR3 nucleotides: TGTGCCACCAACGTACAGGGGAACGAGCAGTACTTC. The rearrangement uses TRBV7-9 and TRBJ2-7; TRBD1 agrees at 7 bases. CDR1 SEHNR and CDR2 FQNEAQ come from the germline V gene (reference sequence). With 10 bases clipped from V and 5 bases from J, the junction kept 8 bases outside the gene matches. The CDR3 length is 12 residues.

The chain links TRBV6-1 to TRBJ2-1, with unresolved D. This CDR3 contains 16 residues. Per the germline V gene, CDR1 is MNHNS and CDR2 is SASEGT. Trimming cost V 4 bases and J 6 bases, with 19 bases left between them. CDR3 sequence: CASSGPSSRNFNEQFF. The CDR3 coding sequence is TGTGCCAGCAGTGGACCTTCATCAAGGAATTTCAATGAGCAGTTCTTC.

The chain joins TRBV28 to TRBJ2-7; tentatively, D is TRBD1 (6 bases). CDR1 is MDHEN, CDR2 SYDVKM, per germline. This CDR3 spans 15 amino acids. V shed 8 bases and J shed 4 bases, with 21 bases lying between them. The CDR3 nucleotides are TGTGCCAGCTTCTCTACGGGACACAACCTTTACGAGCAGTACTTC. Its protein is CASFSTGHNLYEQYF. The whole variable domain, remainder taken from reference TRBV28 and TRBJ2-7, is DVKVTQSSRYLVKRTGEKVFLECVQDMDHENMFWYRQDPGLGLRLIYFSYDVKMKEKGDIPEGYSVSREKKERFSLILESASTNQTSMYLCASFSTGHNLYEQYFGPGTRLTVT.

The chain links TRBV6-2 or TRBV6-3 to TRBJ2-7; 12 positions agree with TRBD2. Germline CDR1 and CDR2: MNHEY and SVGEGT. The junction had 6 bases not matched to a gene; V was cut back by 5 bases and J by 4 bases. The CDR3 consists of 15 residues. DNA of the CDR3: TGTGCCAGCAGTAGACGACTAGCGGGGGAGTACGAGCAGTACTTC. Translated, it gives CASSRRLAGEYEQYF.

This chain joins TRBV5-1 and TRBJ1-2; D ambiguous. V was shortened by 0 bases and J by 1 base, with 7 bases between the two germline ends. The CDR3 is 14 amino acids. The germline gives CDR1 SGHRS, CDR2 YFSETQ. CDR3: CASSLGLSNYGYTF. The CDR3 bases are TGCGCCAGCAGCTTGGGGCTAAGTAACTATGGCTACACCTTC.

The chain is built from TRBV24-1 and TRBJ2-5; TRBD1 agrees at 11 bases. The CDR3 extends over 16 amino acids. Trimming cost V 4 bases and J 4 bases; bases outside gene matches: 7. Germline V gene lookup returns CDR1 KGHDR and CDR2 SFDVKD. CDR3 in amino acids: CATSDAWTGGGETQYF. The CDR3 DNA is TGTGCCACCAGTGACGCCTGGACAGGGGGCGGAGAGACCCAGTACTTC.

The CDR3 DNA reads TGCGCCAGCAGCTTGACAGTAGGGGAGCAGTACTTC. Amino acid sequence: CASSLTVGEQYF. The gene calls are TRBV5-1 and TRBJ2-7, with D unclear. Trimming took off 1 base at V and 7 bases at J, with 9 bases between the two ends. Germline values: CDR1 SGHRS, CDR2 YFSETQ. The CDR3 runs to 12 residues.

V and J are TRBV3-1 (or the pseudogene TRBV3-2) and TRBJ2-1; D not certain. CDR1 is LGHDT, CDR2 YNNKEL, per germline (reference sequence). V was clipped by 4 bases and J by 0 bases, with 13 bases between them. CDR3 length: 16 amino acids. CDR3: CASSLRPHGSYNEQFF. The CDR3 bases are TGTGCCAGCAGCCTCCGACCGCATGGCTCCTACAATGAGCAGTTCTTC.

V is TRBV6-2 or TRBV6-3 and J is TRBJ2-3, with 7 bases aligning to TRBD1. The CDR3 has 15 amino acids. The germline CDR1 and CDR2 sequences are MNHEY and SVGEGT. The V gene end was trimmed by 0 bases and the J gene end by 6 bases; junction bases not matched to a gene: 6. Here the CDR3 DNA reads TGTGCCAGCAGTTACTCGAGACAGGGAAGGGATACGCAGTATTTT. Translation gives CASSYSRQGRDTQYF.

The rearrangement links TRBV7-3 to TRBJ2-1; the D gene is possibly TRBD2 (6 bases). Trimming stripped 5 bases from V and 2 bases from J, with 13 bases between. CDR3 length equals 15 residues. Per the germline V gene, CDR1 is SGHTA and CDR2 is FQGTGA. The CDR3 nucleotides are TGTGCCAGCAGCCACCCGGGGGAACCCTACAATGAGCAGTTCTTC. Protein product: CASSHPGEPYNEQFF.

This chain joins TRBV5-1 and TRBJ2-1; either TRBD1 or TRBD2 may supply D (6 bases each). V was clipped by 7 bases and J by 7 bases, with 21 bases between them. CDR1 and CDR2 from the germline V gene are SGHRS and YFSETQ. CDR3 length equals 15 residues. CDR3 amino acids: CASPGAPLGENEQFF. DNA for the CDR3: TGCGCCAGCCCGGGGGCCCCTCTTGGAGAGAATGAGCAGTTCTTC.

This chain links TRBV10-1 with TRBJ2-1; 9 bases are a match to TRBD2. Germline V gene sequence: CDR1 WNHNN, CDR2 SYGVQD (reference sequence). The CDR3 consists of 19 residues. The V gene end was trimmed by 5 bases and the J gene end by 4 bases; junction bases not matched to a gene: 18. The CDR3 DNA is TGCGCCAGCAGTTTATTGGGGCTAGCGGGGACCCTGGGGTACAATGAGCAGTTCTTC. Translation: CASSLLGLAGTLGYNEQFF.

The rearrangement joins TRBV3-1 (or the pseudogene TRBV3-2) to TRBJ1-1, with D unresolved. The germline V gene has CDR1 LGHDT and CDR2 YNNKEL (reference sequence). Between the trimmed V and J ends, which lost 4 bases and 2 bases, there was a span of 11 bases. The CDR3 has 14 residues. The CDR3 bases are TGTGCCAGCAGCCCAGCATACGGTAACACTGAAGCTTTCTTT. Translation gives CASSPAYGNTEAFF.

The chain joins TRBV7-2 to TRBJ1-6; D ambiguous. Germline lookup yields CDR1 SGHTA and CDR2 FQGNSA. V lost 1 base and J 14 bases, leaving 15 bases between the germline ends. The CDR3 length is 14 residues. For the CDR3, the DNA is TGTGCCAGCAGCTTAGAACCAGCTTTGGGGACCCTCCACTTT. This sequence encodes CASSLEPALGTLHF.

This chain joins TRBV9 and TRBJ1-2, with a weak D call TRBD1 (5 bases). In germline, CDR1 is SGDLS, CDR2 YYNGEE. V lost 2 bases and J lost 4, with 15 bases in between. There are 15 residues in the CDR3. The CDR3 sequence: CASSVSSLGLYGYTF. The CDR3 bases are TGTGCCAGCAGCGTCTCCTCCCTGGGACTCTATGGCTACACCTTC.

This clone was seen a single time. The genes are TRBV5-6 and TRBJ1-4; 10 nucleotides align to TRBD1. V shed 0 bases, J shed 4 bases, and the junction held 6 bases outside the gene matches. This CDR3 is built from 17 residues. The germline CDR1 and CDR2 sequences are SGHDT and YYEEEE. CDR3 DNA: TGTGCCAGCAGCTTGGAGGCAGACAGGGGGCTTAATGAAAAACTGTTTTTT. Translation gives CASSLEADRGLNEKLFF.

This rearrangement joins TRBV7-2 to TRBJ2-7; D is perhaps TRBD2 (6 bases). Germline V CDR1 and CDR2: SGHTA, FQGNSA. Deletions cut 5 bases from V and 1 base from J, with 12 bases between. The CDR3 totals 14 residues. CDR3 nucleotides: TGTGCCAGCAGCATAAGGACTACTTCCTACGAGCAGTACTTC. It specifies CASSIRTTSYEQYF.

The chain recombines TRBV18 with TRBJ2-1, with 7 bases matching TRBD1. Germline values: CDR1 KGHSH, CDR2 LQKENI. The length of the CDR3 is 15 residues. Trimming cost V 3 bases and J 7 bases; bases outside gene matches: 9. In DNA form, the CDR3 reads TGTGCCAGCTCACCTCCGACAGGGCGCGCGAATGAGCAGTTCTTC. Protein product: CASSPPTGRANEQFF.

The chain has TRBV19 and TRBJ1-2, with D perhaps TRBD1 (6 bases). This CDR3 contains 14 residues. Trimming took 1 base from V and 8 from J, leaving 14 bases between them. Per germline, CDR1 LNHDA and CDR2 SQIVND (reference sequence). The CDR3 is CASSIAPHRDGYTF. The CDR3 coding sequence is TGTGCCAGTAGTATAGCACCCCACAGGGACGGCTACACCTTC.

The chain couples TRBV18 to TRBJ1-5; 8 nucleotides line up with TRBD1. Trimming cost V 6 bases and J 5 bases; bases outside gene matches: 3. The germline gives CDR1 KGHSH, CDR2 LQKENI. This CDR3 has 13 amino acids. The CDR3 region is CASSGTGDQPQHF. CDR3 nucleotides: TGTGCCAGCTCCGGGACAGGAGATCAGCCCCAGCATTTT.

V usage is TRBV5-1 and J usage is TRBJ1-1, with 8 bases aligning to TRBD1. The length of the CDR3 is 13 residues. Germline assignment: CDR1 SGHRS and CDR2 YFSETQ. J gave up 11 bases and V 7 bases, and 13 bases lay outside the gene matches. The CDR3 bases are TGCGCCAGCCGGTCACCAGGGGGCGACTCGGCTTTCTTT. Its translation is CASRSPGGDSAFF.